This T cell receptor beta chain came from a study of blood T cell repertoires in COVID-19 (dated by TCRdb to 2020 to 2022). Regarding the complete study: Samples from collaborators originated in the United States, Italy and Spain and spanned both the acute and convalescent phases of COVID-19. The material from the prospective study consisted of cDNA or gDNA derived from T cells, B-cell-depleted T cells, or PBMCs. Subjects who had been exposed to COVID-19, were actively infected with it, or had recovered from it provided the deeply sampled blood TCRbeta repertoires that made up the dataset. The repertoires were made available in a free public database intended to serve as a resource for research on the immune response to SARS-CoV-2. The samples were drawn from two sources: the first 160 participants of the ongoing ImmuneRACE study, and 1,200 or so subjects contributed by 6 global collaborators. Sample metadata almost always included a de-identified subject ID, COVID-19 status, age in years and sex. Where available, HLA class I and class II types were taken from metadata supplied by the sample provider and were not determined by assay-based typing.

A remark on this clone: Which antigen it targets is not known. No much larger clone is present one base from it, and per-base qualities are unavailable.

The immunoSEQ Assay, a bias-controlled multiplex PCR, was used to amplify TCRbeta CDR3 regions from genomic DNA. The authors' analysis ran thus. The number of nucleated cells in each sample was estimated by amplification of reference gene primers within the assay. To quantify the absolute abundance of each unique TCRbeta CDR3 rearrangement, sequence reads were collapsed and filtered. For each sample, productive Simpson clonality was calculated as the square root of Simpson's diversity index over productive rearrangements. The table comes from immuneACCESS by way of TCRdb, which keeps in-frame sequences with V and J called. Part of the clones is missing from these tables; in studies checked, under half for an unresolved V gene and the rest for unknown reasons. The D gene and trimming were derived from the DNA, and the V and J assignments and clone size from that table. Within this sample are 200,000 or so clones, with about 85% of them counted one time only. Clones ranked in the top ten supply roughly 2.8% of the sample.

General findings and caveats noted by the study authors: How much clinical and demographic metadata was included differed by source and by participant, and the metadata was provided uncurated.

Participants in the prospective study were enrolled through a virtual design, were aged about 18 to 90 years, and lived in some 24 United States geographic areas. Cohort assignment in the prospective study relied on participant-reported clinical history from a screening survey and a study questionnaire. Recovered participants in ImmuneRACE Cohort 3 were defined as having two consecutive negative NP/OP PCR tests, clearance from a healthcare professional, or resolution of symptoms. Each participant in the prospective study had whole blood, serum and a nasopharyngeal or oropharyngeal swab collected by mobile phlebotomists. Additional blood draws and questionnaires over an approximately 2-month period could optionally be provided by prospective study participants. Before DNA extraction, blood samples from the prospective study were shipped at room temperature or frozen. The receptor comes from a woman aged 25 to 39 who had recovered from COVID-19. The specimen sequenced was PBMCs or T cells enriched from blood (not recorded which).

The CDR3 region has the sequence CASSSDGQADSYNEQFF. The bases are TGTGCCAGCAGCTCAGACGGACAGGCCGACTCCTACAATGAGCAGTTCTTC. Rearrangement joined TRBV13 to TRBJ2-1, with 7 junctional bases fitting TRBD1. For this chain, trimming is 4 bases at the V end and 0 bases at the J end, and the number of junction bases without a gene match is 9. The CDR3 runs 17 amino acids, cysteine and phenylalanine included. Only CDR3 DNA is held: 51 bases, read in frame from base 1. From a lookup of the germline V gene (reference sequence), CDR1 and CDR2 are PRHDT and FYEKMQ.